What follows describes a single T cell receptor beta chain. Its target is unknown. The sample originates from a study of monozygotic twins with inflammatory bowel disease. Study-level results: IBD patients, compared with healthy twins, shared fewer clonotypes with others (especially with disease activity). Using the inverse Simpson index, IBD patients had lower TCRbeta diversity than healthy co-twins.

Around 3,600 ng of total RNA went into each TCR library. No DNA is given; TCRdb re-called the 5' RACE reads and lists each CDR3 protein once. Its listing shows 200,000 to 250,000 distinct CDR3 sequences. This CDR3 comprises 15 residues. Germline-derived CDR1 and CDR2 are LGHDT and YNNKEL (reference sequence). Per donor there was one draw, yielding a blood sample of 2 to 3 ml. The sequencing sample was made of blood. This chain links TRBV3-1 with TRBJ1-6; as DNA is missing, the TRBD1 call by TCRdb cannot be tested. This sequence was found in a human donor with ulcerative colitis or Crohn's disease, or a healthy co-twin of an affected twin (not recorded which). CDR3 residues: CASSEDRVRHSPLHF.